This entry lists 14 T cell receptor beta chains sequenced from one sample in a study of type 1 and type 2 diabetes patients. PCR was run on genomic DNA. A primer set of 30 forward and 13 reverse primers amplified the CDR3. TCRdb fed the multiplex PCR reads into MiXCR, producing one record per CDR3 protein. The table records under 300,000 distinct CDR3 sequences, 47% of them present only once. The sequencing sample was made of peripheral blood mononuclear cells (PBMCs). These receptors all stem from a man younger than 35 with type 2 diabetes.

V usage is TRBV4-3 and J usage is TRBJ2-1; 7 bases agree with TRBD2. After removal of 0 bases from V and 8 bases from J, the junction contained 7 bases not matched to a gene. Germline V gene lookup returns CDR1 LGHNA and CDR2 YSLEER. CDR3 length equals 15 residues. DNA of the CDR3: TGCGCCAGCAGCCAAGATTCGTTACTAGCGTATGAGCAGTTCTTC. Its protein is CASSQDSLLAYEQFF.

The chain has TRBV7-9 and TRBJ1-1; no clear D gene. Trimming took off 4 bases at V and 7 bases at J, with 13 bases between the two ends. Germline V gives CDR1 SEHNR, CDR2 FQNEAQ (reference sequence). The CDR3 loop spans 13 amino acids. The CDR3 nucleotides read TGTGCCAGCAGCTCGTCCGGGTATAATGAAGCTTTCTTT. This sequence encodes CASSSSGYNEAFF.

CDR3 coding DNA: TGTGCCAGCAGCTTACAGCGGGACGAGCAGTACTTC. As protein: CASSLQRDEQYF. The chain carries TRBV11-2 and TRBJ2-7; D perhaps matches TRBD2 (6 bases). This CDR3 is 12 amino acids long. Trimming took off 2 bases at V and 5 bases at J, with 7 bases between the two ends. Looked up from germline, CDR1 is SGHAT and CDR2 is FQNNGV.

The chain links TRBV11-2 to TRBJ1-5, with a tentative D call TRBD1 (5 bases). Trimming pared 5 bases from V and 2 bases from J, leaving 10 bases between. CDR1 SGHAT and CDR2 FQNNGV come from the germline V gene. The CDR3 spans 14 residues. CDR3: CASSRDGRNQPQHF. The CDR3 DNA is TGTGCCAGCAGCAGGGACGGTCGCAATCAGCCCCAGCATTTT. Filled out from reference TRBV11-2 and TRBJ1-5, the complete variable domain reads EAGVAQSPRYKIIEKRQSVAFWCNPISGHATLYWYQQILGQGPKLLIQFQNNGVVDDSQLPKDRFSAERLKGVDSTLKIQPAKLEDSAVYLCASSRDGRNQPQHFGDGTRLSIL.

The rearrangement links TRBV7-2 to TRBJ1-4, with a possible D match to TRBD1 (6 bases). Germline lookup yields CDR1 SGHTA and CDR2 FQGNSA. Trimming cost V 3 bases and J 2 bases, with 7 bases left between them. The CDR3 consists of 14 residues. The chain's CDR3 is CASSFDRTNEKLFF. The CDR3 nucleotides read TGTGCCAGCAGCTTCGACAGGACTAATGAAAAACTGTTTTTT.

The chain couples TRBV2 to TRBJ2-7, with TRBD2 matching over 8 bases. There are 14 residues in the CDR3. Losses at the gene ends were 6 bases for V and 3 bases for J; bases not matched to a gene: 7. Germline CDR1 and CDR2: SNHLY and FYNNEI. The CDR3 is CASRPGLGDYEQYF. CDR3 DNA sequence: TGTGCCAGCAGGCCGGGACTAGGGGACTACGAGCAGTACTTC. Combining the CDR3 with reference TRBV2 and TRBJ2-7 gives the whole variable domain EPEVTQTPSHQVTQMGQEVILRCVPISNHLYFYWYRQILGQKVEFLVSFYNNEISEKSEIFDDQFSVERPDGSNFTLKIRSTKLEDSAMYFCASRPGLGDYEQYFGPGTRLTVT.

This clonotype has only a few counts. This rearrangement joins TRBV10-3 to TRBJ1-2; TRBD1 agrees at 7 bases. This CDR3 is built from 14 residues. V lost 7 bases, J lost 1 base, and 6 bases stayed unmatched. Germline lookup yields CDR1 ENHRY and CDR2 SYGVKD. The CDR3 nucleotides are TGTGCCATCACACGGGACAGTTTTAACTATGGCTACACCTTC. This gives the protein CAITRDSFNYGYTF.

The gene calls are TRBV7-2 and TRBJ1-4; D is perhaps TRBD1 (6 bases). Germline V CDR1 and CDR2: SGHTA, FQGNSA. V was trimmed by 7 bases and J by 5 bases, leaving 14 bases between them. This CDR3 is 14 amino acids long. CDR3 sequence (DNA): TGTGCCAGCAACATACAGGGATTAAATGAAAAACTGTTTTTT. Residues: CASNIQGLNEKLFF.

This chain links TRBV11-2 with TRBJ1-3, with a tentative D call TRBD1 (6 bases). CDR3 size: 15 residues. Trimming removed 1 base at V and 7 bases at J, with 14 bases between. Germline CDR1 SGHAT, CDR2 FQNNGV. The CDR3 loop is CASSLAGRGSNTIYF. In nucleotides, the CDR3 is TGTGCCAGCAGCTTAGCGGGGAGGGGGAGCAACACCATATATTTT. Drawing the rest from reference TRBV11-2 and TRBJ1-3, the complete variable domain is EAGVAQSPRYKIIEKRQSVAFWCNPISGHATLYWYQQILGQGPKLLIQFQNNGVVDDSQLPKDRFSAERLKGVDSTLKIQPAKLEDSAVYLCASSLAGRGSNTIYFGEGSWLTVV.

The genes are TRBV14 and TRBJ2-5; TRBD1 or TRBD2 may be the D gene (5 bases each). The germline V gene has CDR1 SGHDN and CDR2 FVKESK. Trimming took 1 base from V and 4 from J, leaving 13 bases between them. The CDR3 has 15 amino acids. The CDR3 protein is CASSQVWGMGETQYF. In nucleotides, the CDR3 is TGTGCCAGCAGCCAAGTATGGGGGATGGGAGAGACCCAGTACTTC.

A note on this clonotype: One base away lies a much larger clone, so this may be a sequencing read error. This chain joins TRBV19 and TRBJ2-7; TRBD2 might be the D (5 bases). Germline lookup yields CDR1 LNHDA and CDR2 SQIVND (reference sequence). The CDR3 extends over 14 amino acids. Trimming left V 4 bases short and J 2 bases short, with 12 bases between. The chain's CDR3 is CASSTTGSPYEQYF. The CDR3 nucleotides read TGTGCCAGTAGTACTACGGGAAGCCCCTACGAGCAGTACTTC.

This sequence joins TRBV5-1 and TRBJ1-5, with 9 bases that match TRBD1. CDR1 and CDR2 (germline): SGHRS, YFSETQ. This CDR3 has 15 residues. The CDR3, as DNA: TGCGTCAGACCCCCGTCGGGACAGGGCCATCAGCCCCAGCATTTT. Its translation: CVRPPSGQGHQPQHF.

The CDR3 nucleotides are TGTGCCAGCAGTTTAAATACGTTTGGCCCGGGACACAACACCGGGGAGCTGTTTTTT. Amino acids: CASSLNTFGPGHNTGELFF. The chain combines TRBV28 with TRBJ2-2, with D possibly being TRBD1 (6 bases). Germline V gives CDR1 MDHEN, CDR2 SYDVKM. This CDR3 is 19 amino acids long. Between the trimmed V and J ends, which lost 2 bases and 2 bases, there was a span of 21 bases.

The rearrangement links TRBV25-1 to TRBJ1-6; no clear D. The length of the CDR3 is 14 residues. Germline loops: CDR1 MGHDK, CDR2 SYGVNS. Trimming took off 2 bases at V and 10 bases at J, with 12 bases between the two ends. The CDR3 coding sequence is TGTGCCAGCAGTGAAACCCCCGATGTATCACCCCTCCACTTT. Amino acid sequence: CASSETPDVSPLHF. Full variable domain (remainder filled in from reference TRBV25-1 and TRBJ1-6): EADIYQTPRYLVIGTGKKITLECSQTMGHDKMYWYQQDPGMELHLIHYSYGVNSTEKGDLSSESTVSRIRTEHFPLTLESARPSHTSQYLCASSETPDVSPLHFGNGTRLTVT.